Each of the 10 T cell receptor beta chains below was sequenced from the same sample in a study of blood T cell repertoires in COVID-19. This table comes from immunoSEQ multiplex PCR, and its TCRdb copy is limited to in-frame clones, with some not included. The data hold over 100,000 clones, with 75% to 90% observed a single time. Sequenced input: peripheral blood. These receptors all come from a man in his 60s with COVID-19, enrolled during active disease.

The sample holds many counts of this clone. J is TRBJ1-2 and V is TRBV4-2, with unresolved D. Trimming stripped 0 bases from V and 4 bases from J, with 12 bases between. The germline V gene has CDR1 LGHNA and CDR2 YNFKEQ. The CDR3 runs 15 residues. CDR3 region: CASSQDHGQAYGYTF. The CDR3 coding sequence is TGTGCCAGCAGCCAAGATCACGGTCAGGCCTATGGCTACACCTTC.

The chain carries TRBV5-1 and TRBJ2-5; perhaps TRBD2 as D (6 bases). Germline CDR1 and CDR2: SGHRS and YFSETQ. The V gene lost 2 bases and the J gene lost 5 bases, with 10 bases spanning the gap. There are 13 residues in the CDR3. The CDR3 nucleotides are TGCGCCAGCAGCTTTGGGGGGTTTGAGACCCAGTACTTC. Residues: CASSFGGFETQYF.

The chain is built from TRBV5-5 and TRBJ1-2, with 7 bases aligning to TRBD1. Germline CDR1 SGHKS, CDR2 YYEKEE (reference sequence). The junction had 6 bases not matched to a gene; V was cut back by 0 bases and J by 4 bases. CDR3 size: 15 residues. This chain's CDR3 is CASSLATGLGYGYTF. The CDR3 DNA reads TGTGCCAGCAGCTTGGCGACAGGGCTGGGCTATGGCTACACCTTC. Using reference TRBV5-5 and TRBJ1-2 for the parts outside the CDR3, the full variable domain is DAGVTQSPTHLIKTRGQQVTLRCSPISGHKSVSWYQQVLGQGPQFIFQYYEKEERGRGNFPDRFSARQFPNYSSELNVNALLLGDSALYLCASSLATGLGYGYTFGSGTRLTVV.

The chain is built from TRBV9 and TRBJ1-1; TRBD1 matches 8 bases. The CDR3 is 16 residues long. The V gene end was trimmed by 3 bases and the J gene end by 0 bases; junction bases not matched to a gene: 7. Per germline, CDR1 SGDLS and CDR2 YYNGEE. The CDR3 region has the DNA TGTGCCAGCAGCGCAAGGGACAGGACATTGAACACTGAAGCTTTCTTT. It yields the protein CASSARDRTLNTEAFF.

V usage is TRBV19 and J usage is TRBJ1-4; 8 nucleotides match TRBD1. The CDR3 is 14 amino acids. Looked up from germline, CDR1 is LNHDA and CDR2 is SQIVND (reference sequence). The J segment lost 5 bases and the V segment lost 7 bases, leaving 6 bases of the junction unmatched. Here the CDR3 reads CASKQTGENEKLFF. CDR3 nucleotide sequence: TGTGCCAGTAAACAGACAGGGGAAAATGAAAAACTGTTTTTT.

This chain joins TRBV19 and TRBJ2-2, with D perhaps matching TRBD2 (6 bases). Germline V lookup: CDR1 LNHDA, CDR2 SQIVND (reference sequence). The CDR3 contains 16 residues. Trimming left V 5 bases short and J 3 bases short, with 16 bases between. CDR3 amino acids: CASSARTNLDTGELFF. The CDR3 bases are TGTGCCAGTAGTGCCCGGACTAATTTGGACACCGGGGAGCTGTTTTTT.

The rearrangement uses TRBV6-5 and TRBJ1-1; 7 bases are shared with TRBD1. Germline CDR1 MNHEY, CDR2 SVGAGI. This CDR3 comprises 14 residues. The V gene end was trimmed by 6 bases and the J gene end by 4 bases; junction bases not matched to a gene: 8. The CDR3 coding sequence is TGTGCCAGCAGGAGGGGGCGCGATGGCACTGAAGCTTTCTTT. Translating it yields CASRRGRDGTEAFF.

The chain joins TRBV28 to TRBJ1-2; D is possibly TRBD1 (5 bases). This CDR3 is built from 13 residues. Between the trimmed V and J ends, which lost 4 bases and 4 bases, there was a span of 10 bases. The germline V gene has CDR1 MDHEN and CDR2 SYDVKM. The CDR3 sequence is CASSSGFSYGYTF. CDR3 nucleotides: TGTGCCAGCAGTTCAGGGTTTTCCTATGGCTACACCTTC.

The chain joins TRBV6-2 or TRBV6-3 to TRBJ1-4, with a possible D match to TRBD1 (6 bases). This CDR3 region has 16 residues. Germline assignment: CDR1 MNHEY and CDR2 SVGEGT. Deletions cut 1 base from V and 0 bases from J, with 9 bases between. The CDR3 DNA sequence: TGTGCCAGCAGTTACTTTAGACAGGCAACTAATGAAAAACTGTTTTTT. Translation gives CASSYFRQATNEKLFF.

This clone appeared once. V and J are TRBV28 and TRBJ1-2; D is undetermined. The V gene lost 6 bases and the J gene lost 4 bases, with 15 bases spanning the gap. CDR1 and CDR2 from the germline V gene are MDHEN and SYDVKM. The CDR3 is made up of 14 amino acids. The CDR3 region is CASSTGKRGYGYTF. The DNA for the CDR3 is TGTGCCAGCAGCACGGGGAAGCGGGGCTATGGCTACACCTTC.